One and the same sample provided the 28 T cell receptor beta chains below, sequenced in a study of T-cell memory formation after mild COVID-19. TCRdb redid the calling of the 5' RACE reads with MiXCR, one entry per CDR3 protein. This table has a few hundred thousand distinct CDR3 sequences, 15% to 20% appearing once. Sequenced material: PBMCs or a T cell subset sorted from them (not recorded which). The receptors here all came from a man between 18 and 35 years old who had mild COVID-19 (a few samples of this study predate the infection). Cell type and time point are not known.

This clonotype was recorded once. The rearrangement uses TRBV3-1 and TRBJ2-5, with D possibly TRBD2 on 7 matching bases. The CDR3 contains 15 residues. Trimming pared 3 bases from V and 5 bases from J, leaving 16 bases between. CDR1 and CDR2 (germline): LGHDT, YNNKEL (reference sequence). The CDR3 DNA reads TGTGCCAGCAGCCAGGGGGGGCCTCTCGGGGAGACCCAGTACTTC. Its translation: CASSQGGPLGETQYF.

The chain uses TRBV27 and TRBJ2-7; D might be TRBD2 (6 bases). This CDR3 contains 13 residues. Germline loops: CDR1 MNHEY, CDR2 SMNVEV (reference sequence). Trimming removed 5 bases at V and 2 bases at J, with 10 bases between. The CDR3 nucleotides read TGTGCCAGCAGTCCCGGGGAGGCCTACGAGCAGTACTTC. It specifies CASSPGEAYEQYF.

The sample holds many counts of this clonotype. The rearrangement joins TRBV5-8 to TRBJ2-1; 7 bases map to TRBD2. Germline V lookup: CDR1 SGHTS, CDR2 YDEGEE. The junction had 7 bases not matched to a gene; V was cut back by 0 bases and J by 16 bases. This CDR3 spans 12 amino acids. The DNA for the CDR3 is TGTGCCAGCAGCTTGGACGGGGGGACCGTTTTCTTC. This encodes CASSLDGGTVFF.

This clonotype was counted many times. V is TRBV4-2 and J is TRBJ1-2; TRBD1 aligns across 7 bases. The germline V gene encodes CDR1 LGHNA and CDR2 YNFKEQ. V shed 2 bases and J 3 bases; nucleotides not matched to a gene: 6. This CDR3 is built from 15 residues. The CDR3 region is CASSQSYRGDYGYTF. The CDR3, as DNA: TGTGCCAGCAGCCAAAGTTACAGGGGAGACTATGGCTACACCTTC.

The chain combines TRBV5-8 with TRBJ2-2; maybe TRBD1 (5 bases). CDR1 and CDR2 from the germline V gene are SGHTS and YDEGEE. The V end lost 6 bases, the J end lost 1 base, and 10 bases lay between the germline ends. This CDR3 region has 14 residues. CDR3 coding DNA: TGTGCCAGCATGATGCAGGGGAACACCGGGGAGCTGTTTTTT. Residues: CASMMQGNTGELFF.

The V and J genes are TRBV4-2 and TRBJ2-1; TRBD2 matches at 11 bases. Germline CDR1 is LGHNA and CDR2 is YNFKEQ. The CDR3 sequence is 18 residues long. V was pared by 0 bases and J by 6 bases, with 10 bases of the junction left unmatched. As DNA, the CDR3 is TGTGCCAGCAGCCAAGATAGGGCGACTAGCGGGGTAGGCAATGAGCAGTTCTTC. It encodes CASSQDRATSGVGNEQFF.

The CDR3 loop is CGSARERGAVETQYF. Written as DNA, the CDR3 is TGTGGATCGGCCCGGGAGCGGGGGGCCGTGGAGACCCAGTACTTC. The V and J genes are TRBV30 and TRBJ2-5; 9 bases line up with TRBD2. The length of the CDR3 is 15 residues. Germline CDR1 and CDR2: GTSNPN and SVGIG (reference sequence).

This clonotype was counted a few times. The chain couples TRBV24-1 to TRBJ1-2; tentative D call: TRBD1 (5 bases). V was pared by 4 bases and J by 8 bases, with 13 bases between. Germline V gene lookup returns CDR1 KGHDR and CDR2 SFDVKD. The length of the CDR3 is 13 residues. CDR3 nucleotide sequence: TGTGCCACCAGTGAGGCAGGGATGAGGGGCTACACCTTC. Its protein is CATSEAGMRGYTF.

The chain has TRBV6-5 and TRBJ2-3; no clear D gene. The CDR3 sequence is 13 residues long. Germline CDR1 MNHEY, CDR2 SVGAGI. Between the trimmed V and J ends, which lost 6 bases and 1 base, there was a span of 8 bases. CDR3 DNA: TGTGCCAGCAGAATAGCTGGCACAGATACGCAGTATTTT. Its translation: CASRIAGTDTQYF.

There are a few counts of this clonotype. The chain joins TRBV24-1 to TRBJ2-2; 8 nucleotides align to TRBD2. Trimming took 7 bases from V and 0 from J; bases not matched to a gene: 0. Germline assignment: CDR1 KGHDR and CDR2 SFDVKD. The CDR3 runs to 14 residues. CDR3 bases: TGTGCCACCAGAGCGGGGGCGAACACCGGGGAGCTGTTTTTT. Translation gives CATRAGANTGELFF.

V usage is TRBV7-2 and J usage is TRBJ1-2; tentative D call: TRBD1 (5 bases). Germline V lookup: CDR1 SGHTA, CDR2 FQGNSA. The CDR3 length is 14 residues. Trimming removed 6 bases at V and 10 bases at J, with 21 bases between. In DNA form, the CDR3 reads TGTGCCAGCAGACTCTCAGAGGGGATTTCGGACTACACCTTC. This sequence encodes CASRLSEGISDYTF.

This clonotype has a count of ten or more. The J gene is TRBJ1-2, the V gene TRBV11-2; 8 nucleotides align to TRBD1. The CDR3 consists of 13 residues. CDR1 SGHAT and CDR2 FQNNGV come from the germline V gene. The junction had 6 bases not matched to a gene; V was cut back by 5 bases and J by 7 bases. This CDR3 reads CASSTTGAVGYTF. Here the CDR3 DNA reads TGTGCCAGCAGCACGACAGGGGCGGTTGGCTACACCTTC.

The gene calls are TRBV15 and TRBJ2-7; weak D call: TRBD2 (5 bases). V lost 1 base and J lost 5, with 15 bases in between. Per germline, CDR1 LNHNV and CDR2 YYDKDF (reference sequence). The CDR3 totals 15 residues. Here the CDR3 DNA reads TGTGCCACCAGCAGAGGCTACGAGGGATTCCACGAGCAGTACTTC. Translation: CATSRGYEGFHEQYF.

This clonotype turned up a few times. The chain recombines TRBV20-1 with TRBJ2-3, with D maybe TRBD2 (5 bases). Germline V gives CDR1 DFQATT, CDR2 SNEGSKA (reference sequence). The CDR3 totals 15 residues. Trimming removed 6 bases from V and 6 bases from J, with 22 bases in between. CDR3 sequence (DNA): TGCAGTGCCCTGGAGTTAGAGGGTTATGTGGATACGCAGTATTTT. Amino acid sequence: CSALELEGYVDTQYF.

The chain combines TRBV27 with TRBJ1-5; D gene uncertain. Per the germline V gene, CDR1 is MNHEY and CDR2 is SMNVEV (reference sequence). This CDR3 contains 14 residues. The V end was cut by 3 bases, the J end by 6 bases, with 12 bases between. CDR3 sequence reads: CASSLNAPSQPQHF. The CDR3, as DNA: TGTGCCAGCAGTTTGAACGCGCCGTCTCAGCCCCAGCATTTT.

V and J are TRBV19 and TRBJ1-5; 8 bases map to TRBD1. Germline CDR1 is LNHDA and CDR2 is SQIVND (reference sequence). This CDR3 has 16 residues. J gave up 0 bases and V 3 bases, and 4 bases lay outside the gene matches. The CDR3 here is CASSIGTGHSNQPQHF. The CDR3 nucleotides are TGTGCCAGTAGTATCGGGACAGGACATAGCAATCAGCCCCAGCATTTT.

The chain has TRBV6-6 and TRBJ1-2; D is undetermined. The CDR3 extends over 12 amino acids. Per germline, CDR1 MNHNY and CDR2 SVGAGI (reference sequence). V lost 7 bases and J 2 bases, leaving 8 bases between the germline ends. The CDR3 spells CASNAYNYGYTF. The CDR3 DNA sequence: TGTGCCAGCAACGCCTACAACTATGGCTACACCTTC.

This chain connects TRBV7-9 to TRBJ2-3, with 11 bases that match TRBD1. The ends lost 8 bases at V and 6 bases at J; junction bases unmatched: 4. Germline V gene lookup returns CDR1 SEHNR and CDR2 FQNEAQ (reference sequence). The CDR3 covers 13 residues. DNA of the CDR3: TGTGCCAGCTCCGGGACAGGGGGGGATACGCAGTATTTT. As protein: CASSGTGGDTQYF.

The chain carries TRBV27 and TRBJ2-1, with D perhaps matching TRBD1 or TRBD2 (5 bases each). This CDR3 is 15 amino acids long. CDR1 MNHEY and CDR2 SMNVEV come from the germline V gene (reference sequence). V was pared by 1 base and J by 0 bases, with 7 bases between. CDR3 DNA: TGTGCCAGCAGTTTATGGGGGAGCTCCTACAATGAGCAGTTCTTC. This sequence encodes CASSLWGSSYNEQFF.

The rearrangement uses TRBV5-5 and TRBJ1-5; D perhaps matches TRBD1 (5 bases). Trimming removed 0 bases at V and 6 bases at J, with 22 bases between. This CDR3 spans 18 amino acids. Looked up from germline, CDR1 is SGHKS and CDR2 is YYEKEE (reference sequence). CDR3 nucleotide sequence: TGTGCCAGCAGCTTGGAACGGGTAGCGGGGGAAAATGGTCAGCCCCAGCATTTT. The encoded protein is CASSLERVAGENGQPQHF.

This clonotype came up a few times. The CDR3 sequence is CASSGIAGYNEQFF. The CDR3 region has the DNA TGTGCCAGCAGCGGAATAGCGGGGTACAATGAGCAGTTCTTC. The genes are TRBV7-9 and TRBJ2-1, with 8 bases fitting TRBD2. V dropped 5 bases and J dropped 4; count of bases not matched to a gene: 4. The length of the CDR3 is 14 residues. Per the germline V gene, CDR1 is SEHNR and CDR2 is FQNEAQ (reference sequence).

In nucleotides, the CDR3 is TGTGCCAGCAGCTTTCGCCCCGGGAGTATCACAGATACGCAGTATTTT. Its translation: CASSFRPGSITDTQYF. The genes are TRBV7-9 and TRBJ2-3, with D possibly matching TRBD2 (6 bases). Germline-derived CDR1 and CDR2 are SEHNR and FQNEAQ (reference sequence). V lost 3 bases and J 2 bases, leaving 15 bases between the germline ends. This CDR3 has 16 amino acids.

The genes are TRBV2 and TRBJ1-2; D is undetermined. Germline values: CDR1 SNHLY, CDR2 FYNNEI. V was trimmed by 5 bases and J by 8 bases, leaving 15 bases between them. The length of the CDR3 is 13 residues. The CDR3 sequence: CASSPERREGYTF. CDR3 bases: TGTGCCAGCAGTCCGGAGAGGCGAGAGGGCTACACCTTC.

V gene TRBV20-1 combines with J gene TRBJ2-2; 7 positions match TRBD2. The CDR3 sequence is 13 residues long. J gave up 5 bases and V 7 bases, and 7 bases lay outside the gene matches. In germline, CDR1 is DFQATT, CDR2 SNEGSKA (reference sequence). DNA of the CDR3: TGCAGTGGTACCGGGGGGAGGACCGGGGAGCTGTTTTTT. Its translation is CSGTGGRTGELFF.

This clonotype was counted only a few times. This sequence joins TRBV4-3 and TRBJ1-5; D gene uncertain. Germline-derived CDR1 and CDR2 are LGHNA and YSLEER. With 0 bases removed from V and 0 bases from J, the gap between germline ends came to 18 bases. This CDR3 has 19 residues. In nucleotides, the CDR3 is TGCGCCAGCAGCCAAGATGACCGTGAAAGGGATCATAGCAATCAGCCCCAGCATTTT. Protein product: CASSQDDRERDHSNQPQHF.

This clonotype has more than one count but fewer than ten. V gene TRBV18 combines with J gene TRBJ2-6; maybe TRBD1 (6 bases). The V gene lost 1 base and the J gene lost 1 base, with 11 bases spanning the gap. Germline V lookup: CDR1 KGHSH, CDR2 LQKENI. The CDR3 length is 17 residues. The CDR3, as DNA: TGTGCCAGCTCACCACGTGTCCAGGGGTCTGGGGCCAACGTCCTGACTTTC. Translating gives CASSPRVQGSGANVLTF.

V usage is TRBV4-3 and J usage is TRBJ2-2; 9 nucleotides agree with TRBD2. The CDR3 contains 16 residues. Germline V lookup: CDR1 LGHNA, CDR2 YSLEER. The V gene end was trimmed by 1 base and the J gene end by 3 bases; junction bases not matched to a gene: 3. The CDR3 protein is CASSQGLAGYTGELFF. Here the CDR3 DNA reads TGCGCCAGCAGCCAAGGGCTAGCGGGGTACACCGGGGAGCTGTTTTTT.

The chain joins TRBV4-3 to TRBJ1-1; tentative D call: TRBD1 (5 bases). The CDR3 has 17 amino acids. CDR1 and CDR2 (germline): LGHNA, YSLEER. V was clipped by 0 bases and J by 5 bases, with 19 bases between them. The CDR3 DNA reads as TGCGCCAGCAGCCAAGATGTCTCCGTCAGGGAAGGGACTGAAGCTTTCTTT. Translating it yields CASSQDVSVREGTEAFF.